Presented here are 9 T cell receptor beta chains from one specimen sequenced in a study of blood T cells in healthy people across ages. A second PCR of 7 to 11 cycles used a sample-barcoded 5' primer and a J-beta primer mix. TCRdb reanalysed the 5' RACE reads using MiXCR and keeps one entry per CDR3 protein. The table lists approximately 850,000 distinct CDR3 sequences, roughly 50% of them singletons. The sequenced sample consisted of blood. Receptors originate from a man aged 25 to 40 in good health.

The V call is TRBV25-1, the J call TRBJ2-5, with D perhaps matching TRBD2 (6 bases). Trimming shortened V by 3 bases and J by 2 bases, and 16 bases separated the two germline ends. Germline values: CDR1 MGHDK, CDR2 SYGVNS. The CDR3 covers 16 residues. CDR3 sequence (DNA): TGTGCCAGCAGTGAGGATGCCGCGGGATGGCAAGAGACCCAGTACTTC. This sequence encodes CASSEDAAGWQETQYF.

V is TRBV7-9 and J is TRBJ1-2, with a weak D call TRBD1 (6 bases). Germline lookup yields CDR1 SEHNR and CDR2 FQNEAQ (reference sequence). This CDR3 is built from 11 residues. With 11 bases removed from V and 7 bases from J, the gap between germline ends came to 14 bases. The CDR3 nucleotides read TGTGCCGGACGGGGGGCCCGTGGCTACACCTTC. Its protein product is CAGRGARGYTF.

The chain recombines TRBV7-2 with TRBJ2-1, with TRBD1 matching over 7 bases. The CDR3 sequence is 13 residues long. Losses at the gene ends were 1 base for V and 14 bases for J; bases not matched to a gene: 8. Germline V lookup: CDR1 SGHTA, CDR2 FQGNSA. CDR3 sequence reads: CASSLVWTGKEFF. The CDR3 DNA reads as TGTGCCAGCAGCTTAGTTTGGACAGGAAAGGAGTTCTTC.

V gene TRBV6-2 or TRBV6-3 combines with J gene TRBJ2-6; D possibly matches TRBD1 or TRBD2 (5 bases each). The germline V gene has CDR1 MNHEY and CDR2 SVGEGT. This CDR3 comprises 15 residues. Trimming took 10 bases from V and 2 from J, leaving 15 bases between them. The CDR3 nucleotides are TGTGCCACCTCCGAATTGGGGGCTGGGGCCAACGTCCTGACTTTC. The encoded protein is CATSELGAGANVLTF.

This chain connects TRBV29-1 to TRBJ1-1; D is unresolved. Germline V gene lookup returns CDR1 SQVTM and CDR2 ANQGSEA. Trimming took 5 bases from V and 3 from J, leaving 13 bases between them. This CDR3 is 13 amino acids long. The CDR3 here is CSVTELGDTEAFF. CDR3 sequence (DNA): TGCAGCGTTACCGAACTGGGAGACACTGAAGCTTTCTTT.

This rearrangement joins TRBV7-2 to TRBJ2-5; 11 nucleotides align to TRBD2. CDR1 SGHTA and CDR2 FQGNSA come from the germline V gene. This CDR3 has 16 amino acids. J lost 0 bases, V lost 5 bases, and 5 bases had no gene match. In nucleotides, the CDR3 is TGTGCCAGCAGCGGCAGACTAGCGGGGTACCAAGAGACCCAGTACTTC. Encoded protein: CASSGRLAGYQETQYF.

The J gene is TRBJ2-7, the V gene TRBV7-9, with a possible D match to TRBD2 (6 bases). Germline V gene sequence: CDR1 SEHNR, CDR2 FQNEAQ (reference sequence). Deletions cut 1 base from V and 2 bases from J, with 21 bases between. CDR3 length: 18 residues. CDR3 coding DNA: TGTGCCAGCAGCTTAGGTTTGTCAGGAGCGGGTGATACCTACGAGCAGTACTTC. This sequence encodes CASSLGLSGAGDTYEQYF.

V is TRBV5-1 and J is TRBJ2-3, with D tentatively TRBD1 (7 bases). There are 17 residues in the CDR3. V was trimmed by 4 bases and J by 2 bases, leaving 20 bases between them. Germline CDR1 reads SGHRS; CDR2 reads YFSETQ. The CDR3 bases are TGCGCCAGCAGCCCCTCGGGAGCAGGGGGATACACAGATACGCAGTATTTT. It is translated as CASSPSGAGGYTDTQYF.

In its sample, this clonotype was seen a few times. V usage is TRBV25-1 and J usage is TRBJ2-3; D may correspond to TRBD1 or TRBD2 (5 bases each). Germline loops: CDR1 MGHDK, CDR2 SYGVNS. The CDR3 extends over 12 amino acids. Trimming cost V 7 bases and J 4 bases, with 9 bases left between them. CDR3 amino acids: CASTWGSDTQYF. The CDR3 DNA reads TGTGCCAGCACCTGGGGGTCAGATACGCAGTATTTT.